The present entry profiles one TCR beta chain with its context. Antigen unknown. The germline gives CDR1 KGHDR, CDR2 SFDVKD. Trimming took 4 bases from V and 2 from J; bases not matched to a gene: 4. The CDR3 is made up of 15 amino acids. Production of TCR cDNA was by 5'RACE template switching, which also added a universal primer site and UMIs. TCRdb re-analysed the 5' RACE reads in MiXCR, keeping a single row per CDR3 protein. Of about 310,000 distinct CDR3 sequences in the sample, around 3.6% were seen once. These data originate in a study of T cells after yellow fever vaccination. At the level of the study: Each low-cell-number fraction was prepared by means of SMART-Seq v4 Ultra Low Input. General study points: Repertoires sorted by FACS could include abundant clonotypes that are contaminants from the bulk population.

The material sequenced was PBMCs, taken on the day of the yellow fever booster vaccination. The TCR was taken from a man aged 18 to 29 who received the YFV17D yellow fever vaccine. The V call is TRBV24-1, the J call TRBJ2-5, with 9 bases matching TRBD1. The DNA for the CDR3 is TGTGCCACCAGTGACCCGACAGGGGGACAAGAGACCCAGTACTTC. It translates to CATSDPTGGQETQYF.